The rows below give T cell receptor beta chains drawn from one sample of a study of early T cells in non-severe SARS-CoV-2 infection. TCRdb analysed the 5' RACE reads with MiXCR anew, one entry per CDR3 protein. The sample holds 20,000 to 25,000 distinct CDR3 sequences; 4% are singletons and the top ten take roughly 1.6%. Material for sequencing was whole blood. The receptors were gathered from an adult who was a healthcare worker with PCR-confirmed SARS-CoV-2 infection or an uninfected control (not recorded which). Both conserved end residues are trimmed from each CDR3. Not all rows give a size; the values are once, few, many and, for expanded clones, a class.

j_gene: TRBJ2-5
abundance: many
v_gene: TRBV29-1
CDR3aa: SVGAVRGYQETQY

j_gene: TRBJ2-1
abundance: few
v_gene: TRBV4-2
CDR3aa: ASSPGGDGHDEQF

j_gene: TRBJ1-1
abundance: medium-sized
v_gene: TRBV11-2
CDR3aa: ASSYPGTGMGAEAF

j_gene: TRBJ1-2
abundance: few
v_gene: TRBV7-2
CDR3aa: ASSPTRGRWRLDGYT

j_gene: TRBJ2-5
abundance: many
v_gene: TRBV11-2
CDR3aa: ASSLRVGGGQETQY

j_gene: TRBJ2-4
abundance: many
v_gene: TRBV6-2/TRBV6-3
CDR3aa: ASRELAKNIQY

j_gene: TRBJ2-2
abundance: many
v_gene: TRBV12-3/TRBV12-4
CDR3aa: ASSFRQGGTGELF

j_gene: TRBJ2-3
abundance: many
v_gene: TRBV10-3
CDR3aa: AIRPRRLDTQY

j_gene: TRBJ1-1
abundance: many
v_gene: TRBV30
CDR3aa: AWSVARGTEAF

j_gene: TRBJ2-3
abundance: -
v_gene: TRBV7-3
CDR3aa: ASSLQARTDTQY

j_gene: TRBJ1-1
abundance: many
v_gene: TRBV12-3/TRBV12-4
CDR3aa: ASSYMRAGTEAF

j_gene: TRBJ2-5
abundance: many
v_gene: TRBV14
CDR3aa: ASSQTTGIQTQY

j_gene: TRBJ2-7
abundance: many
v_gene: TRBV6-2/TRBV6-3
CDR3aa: ASSWDKAYEQY

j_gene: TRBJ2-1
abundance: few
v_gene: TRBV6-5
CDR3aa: ASSSPRTSGGRNEQF

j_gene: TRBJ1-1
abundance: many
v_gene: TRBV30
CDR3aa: ACRGPSSGGF

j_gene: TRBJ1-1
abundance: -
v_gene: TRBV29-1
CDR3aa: SVENQANTEAF

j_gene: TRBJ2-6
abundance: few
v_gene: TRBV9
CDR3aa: ASRKEWTGRSANVLT

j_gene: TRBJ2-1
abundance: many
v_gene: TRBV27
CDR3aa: ASSFEGNEQF

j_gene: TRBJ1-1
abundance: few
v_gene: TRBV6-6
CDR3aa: ASSFRAESEAF

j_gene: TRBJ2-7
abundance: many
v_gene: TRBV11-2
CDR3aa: ASSLSQGDTYEQY

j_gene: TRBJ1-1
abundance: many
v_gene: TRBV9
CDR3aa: ASSAQPRTGGTEAF

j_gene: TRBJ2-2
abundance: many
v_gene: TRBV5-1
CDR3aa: ASSPRGDTGELF

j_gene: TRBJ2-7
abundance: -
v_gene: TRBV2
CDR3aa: ASSLTSGGAYEQY

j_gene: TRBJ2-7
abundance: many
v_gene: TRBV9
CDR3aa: ASSAPGRGEQY

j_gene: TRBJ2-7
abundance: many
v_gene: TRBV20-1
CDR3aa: SGAWDHREEQY

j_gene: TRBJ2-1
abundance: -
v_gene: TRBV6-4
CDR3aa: ASSGQASGGQDEQF

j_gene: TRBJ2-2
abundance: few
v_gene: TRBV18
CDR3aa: ASSPLAGGPPDTGELF

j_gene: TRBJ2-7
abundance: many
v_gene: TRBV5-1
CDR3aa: ASSLGQSYEQY

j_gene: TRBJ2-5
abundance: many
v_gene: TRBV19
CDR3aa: ASERQGGKTQY

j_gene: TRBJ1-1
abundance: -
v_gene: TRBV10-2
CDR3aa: ASSATANTEAF

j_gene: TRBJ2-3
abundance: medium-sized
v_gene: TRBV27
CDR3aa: ASRMGALSTDTQY

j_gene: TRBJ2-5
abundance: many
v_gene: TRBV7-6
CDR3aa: ASSLISASPETQY

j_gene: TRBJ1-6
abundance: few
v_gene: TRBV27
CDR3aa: ASSSTARNSPLH

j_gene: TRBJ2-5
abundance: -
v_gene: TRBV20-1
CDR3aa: SARADRETQY

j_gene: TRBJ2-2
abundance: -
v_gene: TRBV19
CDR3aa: ASSIVQGTTGELF

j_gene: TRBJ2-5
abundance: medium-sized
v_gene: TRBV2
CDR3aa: AGGLAEETQY

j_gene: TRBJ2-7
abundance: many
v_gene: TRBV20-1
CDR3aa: SPTEGGLQY

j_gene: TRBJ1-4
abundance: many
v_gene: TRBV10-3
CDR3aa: APRDIGL

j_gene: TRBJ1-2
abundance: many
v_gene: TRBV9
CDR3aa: ASSVGGGYT

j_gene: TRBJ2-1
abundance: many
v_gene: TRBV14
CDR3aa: ASSQVLGGRNEQF

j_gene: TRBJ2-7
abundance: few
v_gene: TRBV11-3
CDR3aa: ASSPNTGYEQY

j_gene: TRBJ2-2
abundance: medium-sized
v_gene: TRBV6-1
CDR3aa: ASSEGAFLNTGELF

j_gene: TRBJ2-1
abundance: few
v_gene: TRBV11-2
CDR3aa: ASTTGDEQF

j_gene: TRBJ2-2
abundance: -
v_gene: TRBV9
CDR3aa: ASSAMGRAGELF

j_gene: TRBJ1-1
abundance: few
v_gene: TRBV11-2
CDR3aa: ASSLVGGDEAF

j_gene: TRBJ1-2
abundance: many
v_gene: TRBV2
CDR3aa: ASSAHRVNYGYT

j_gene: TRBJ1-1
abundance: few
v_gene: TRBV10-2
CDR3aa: ASTSLPGAEAF

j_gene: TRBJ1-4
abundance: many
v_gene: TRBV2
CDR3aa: ASSDAGAGRATNEKLF

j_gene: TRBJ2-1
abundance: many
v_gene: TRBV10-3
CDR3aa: ATRTGDVMSEQF

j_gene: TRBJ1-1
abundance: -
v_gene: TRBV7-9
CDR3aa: ASSYYRVLNTEAF

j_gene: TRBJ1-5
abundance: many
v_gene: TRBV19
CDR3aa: ASSTGRTESYNQPQH

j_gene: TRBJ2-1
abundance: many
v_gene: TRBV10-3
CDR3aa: AISESAGGNEQF

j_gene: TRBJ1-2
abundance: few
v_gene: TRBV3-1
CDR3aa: ASSQSYRQPGHGYT

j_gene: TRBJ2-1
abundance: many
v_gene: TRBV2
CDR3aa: ASRGGRGSYNEQF

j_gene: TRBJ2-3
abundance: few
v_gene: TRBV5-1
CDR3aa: ASSLEAGSSTDTQY

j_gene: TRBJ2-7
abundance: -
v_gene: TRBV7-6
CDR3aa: ASSLSGGANYEQY

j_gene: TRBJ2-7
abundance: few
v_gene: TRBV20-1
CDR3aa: SARGGVSAYEQY